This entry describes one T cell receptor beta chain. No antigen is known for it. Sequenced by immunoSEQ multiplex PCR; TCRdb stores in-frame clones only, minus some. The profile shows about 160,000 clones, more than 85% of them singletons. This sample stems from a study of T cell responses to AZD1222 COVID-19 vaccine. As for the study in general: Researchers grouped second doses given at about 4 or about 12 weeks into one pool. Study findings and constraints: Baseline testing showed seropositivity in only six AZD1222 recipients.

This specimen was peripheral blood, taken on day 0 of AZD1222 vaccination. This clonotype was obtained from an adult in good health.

As DNA, the CDR3 is TGTGCCAGCAGCGTAGGGGGACAGGGCCTCTACGAGCAGTACTTC. This translates into CASSVGGQGLYEQYF. This chain uses TRBV9 with TRBJ2-7; TRBD1 agrees at 9 bases. Germline V gives CDR1 SGDLS, CDR2 YYNGEE. The CDR3 is 15 amino acids. V trimming: 0 bases; J trimming: 3 bases; junction bases outside the gene matches: 4.